This TCR beta chain was identified during a study of beta chain features in type 1 diabetes. Study-level results: All four CD4+ subsets from Type 1 diabetes patients carried moderately but significantly shorter TCRB CDR3s.

About this clone: Its antigen is unknown.

Populations isolated by sorting all had purity greater than 95%. Every isolated RNA sample was fully reverse transcribed, so sequencing captured expressed TCRB transcripts. The repertoire was sequenced with immunoSEQ multiplex PCR; TCRdb's copy has only in-frame clones and lacks some. The sample carries some 350,000 clones, 13% recorded once. The CDR3 has 14 residues. CDR1 is MRHNA, CDR2 SNTAGT, per germline. After removal of 9 bases from V and 6 bases from J, the junction contained 11 bases not matched to a gene. The V gene is TRBV6-4, the J gene TRBJ1-2; TRBD1 aligns across 9 bases. This clonotype was obtained from a young woman with type 1 diabetes. Sample: naive CD4+ T cells from blood. CDR3 in amino acids: CARGTGRGVDGYTF. CDR3 sequence (DNA): TGTGCCAGAGGGACAGGGAGAGGTGTCGATGGCTACACCTTC.